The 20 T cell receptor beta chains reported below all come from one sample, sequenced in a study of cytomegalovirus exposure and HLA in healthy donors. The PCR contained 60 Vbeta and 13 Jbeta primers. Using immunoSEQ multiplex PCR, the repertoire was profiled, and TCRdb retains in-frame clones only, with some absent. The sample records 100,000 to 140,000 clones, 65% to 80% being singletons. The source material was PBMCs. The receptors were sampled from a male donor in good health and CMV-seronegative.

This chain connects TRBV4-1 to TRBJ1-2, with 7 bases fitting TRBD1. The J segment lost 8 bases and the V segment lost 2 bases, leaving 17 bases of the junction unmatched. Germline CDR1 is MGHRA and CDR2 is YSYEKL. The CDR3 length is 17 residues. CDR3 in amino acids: CASSQPRQGHSRDGYTF. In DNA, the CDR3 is TGCGCCAGCAGCCAACCTCGACAGGGCCACAGTAGGGACGGCTACACCTTC.

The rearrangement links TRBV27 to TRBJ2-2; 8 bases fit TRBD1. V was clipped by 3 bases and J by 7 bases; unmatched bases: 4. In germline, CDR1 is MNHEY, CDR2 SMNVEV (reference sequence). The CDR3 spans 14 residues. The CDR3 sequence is CASSFTGGGGELFF. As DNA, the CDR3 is TGTGCCAGCAGTTTCACAGGGGGAGGCGGGGAGCTGTTTTTT.

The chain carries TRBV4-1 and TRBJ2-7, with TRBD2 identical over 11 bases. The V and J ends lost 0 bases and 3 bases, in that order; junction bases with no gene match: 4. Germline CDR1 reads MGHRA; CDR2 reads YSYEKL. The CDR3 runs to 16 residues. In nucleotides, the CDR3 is TGCGCCAGCAGCCAAGAGGTAGCGGGAGGGTTCTACGAGCAGTACTTC. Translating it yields CASSQEVAGGFYEQYF.

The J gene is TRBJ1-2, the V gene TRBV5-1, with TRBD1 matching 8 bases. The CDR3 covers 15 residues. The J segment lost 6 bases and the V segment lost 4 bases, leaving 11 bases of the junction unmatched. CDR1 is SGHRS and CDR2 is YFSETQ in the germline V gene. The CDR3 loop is CASSEGPDRVDGYTF. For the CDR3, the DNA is TGCGCCAGCAGCGAGGGTCCGGACAGGGTGGATGGCTACACCTTC. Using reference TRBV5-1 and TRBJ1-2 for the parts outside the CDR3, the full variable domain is KAGVTQTPRYLIKTRGQQVTLSCSPISGHRSVSWYQQTPGQGLQFLFEYFSETQRNKGNFPGRFSGRQFSNSRSEMNVSTLELGDSALYLCASSEGPDRVDGYTFGSGTRLTVV.

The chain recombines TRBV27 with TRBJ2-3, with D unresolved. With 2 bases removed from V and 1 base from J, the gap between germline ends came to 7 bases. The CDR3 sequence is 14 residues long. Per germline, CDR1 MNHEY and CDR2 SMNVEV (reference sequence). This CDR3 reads CASSLERGTDTQYF. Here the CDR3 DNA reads TGTGCCAGCAGTTTAGAACGAGGCACAGATACGCAGTATTTT.

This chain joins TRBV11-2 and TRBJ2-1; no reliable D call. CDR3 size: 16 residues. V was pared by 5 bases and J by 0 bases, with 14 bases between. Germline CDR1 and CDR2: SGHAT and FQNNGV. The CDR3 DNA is TGTGCCAGCAGCCCTAATAGCCGGAGCTCCTACAATGAGCAGTTCTTC. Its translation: CASSPNSRSSYNEQFF.

In DNA, the CDR3 is TGTGCCTGGACCTGGGACAGAAACACTGAAGCTTTCTTT. Translation gives CAWTWDRNTEAFF. V gene TRBV30 combines with J gene TRBJ1-1; 7 positions match TRBD1. This CDR3 comprises 13 residues. V trimming: 4 bases; J trimming: 2 bases; junction bases outside the gene matches: 4. CDR1 GTSNPN and CDR2 SVGIG come from the germline V gene (reference sequence).

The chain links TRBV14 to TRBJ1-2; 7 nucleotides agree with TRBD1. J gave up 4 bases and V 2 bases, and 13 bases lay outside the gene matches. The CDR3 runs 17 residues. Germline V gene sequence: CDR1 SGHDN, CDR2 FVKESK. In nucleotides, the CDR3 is TGTGCCAGCAGCCAAAGGGACAGCCCCCGATTTGGCTATGGCTACACCTTC. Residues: CASSQRDSPRFGYGYTF.

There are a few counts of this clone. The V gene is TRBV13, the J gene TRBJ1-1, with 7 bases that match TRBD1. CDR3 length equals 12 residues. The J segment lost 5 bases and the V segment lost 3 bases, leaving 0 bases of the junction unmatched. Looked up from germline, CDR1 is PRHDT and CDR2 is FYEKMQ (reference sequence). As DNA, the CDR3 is TGTGCCAGCAGCTTGACAGGGACTGAAGCTTTCTTT. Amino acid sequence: CASSLTGTEAFF.

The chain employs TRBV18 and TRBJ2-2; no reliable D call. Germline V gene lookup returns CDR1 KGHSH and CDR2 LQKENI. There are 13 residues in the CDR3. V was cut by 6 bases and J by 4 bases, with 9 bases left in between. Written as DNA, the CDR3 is TGTGCCAGCTCCCCTACTCCCACCGGGGAGCTGTTTTTT. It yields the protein CASSPTPTGELFF.

This CDR3 is CARSLGQGIPGRGYTEAFF. As DNA, the CDR3 is TGTGCCAGAAGCTTGGGACAGGGGATCCCAGGCCGGGGGTACACTGAAGCTTTCTTT. This sequence joins TRBV5-3 and TRBJ1-1; 8 nucleotides align to TRBD1. TRBV5-3 is noted as an ORF with a role that remains uncertain. This CDR3 has 19 residues. J lost 3 bases, V lost 0 bases, and 16 bases had no gene match.

This CDR3 is CASSLNLLAGGYEQYF. The CDR3 DNA sequence: TGCGCCAGCAGCCTAAATCTACTAGCGGGAGGCTACGAGCAGTACTTC. The chain joins TRBV5-1 to TRBJ2-7; TRBD2 matches at 12 bases. The ends lost 4 bases at V and 3 bases at J; junction bases unmatched: 8. Germline loops: CDR1 SGHRS, CDR2 YFSETQ. The CDR3 is 16 amino acids.

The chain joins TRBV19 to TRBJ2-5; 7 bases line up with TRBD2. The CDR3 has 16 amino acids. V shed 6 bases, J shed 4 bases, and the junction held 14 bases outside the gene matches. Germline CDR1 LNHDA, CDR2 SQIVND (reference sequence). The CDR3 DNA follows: TGTGCCAGTAGCGCCGTCGCGGGAGTGGGTGGAGAGACCCAGTACTTC. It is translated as CASSAVAGVGGETQYF.

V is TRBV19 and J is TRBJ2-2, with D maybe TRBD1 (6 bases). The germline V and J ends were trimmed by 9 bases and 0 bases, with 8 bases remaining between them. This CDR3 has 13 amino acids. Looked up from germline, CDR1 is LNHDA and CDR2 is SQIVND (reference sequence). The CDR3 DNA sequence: TGTGCCAGCAGGACAGCGAACACCGGGGAGCTGTTTTTT. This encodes CASRTANTGELFF.

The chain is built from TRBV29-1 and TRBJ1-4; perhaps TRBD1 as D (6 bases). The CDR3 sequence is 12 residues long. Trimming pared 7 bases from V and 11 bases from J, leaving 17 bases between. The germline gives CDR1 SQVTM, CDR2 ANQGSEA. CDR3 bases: TGCAGCGCCCTCAGGGGTATTGGGAAACTGTTTTTT. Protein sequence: CSALRGIGKLFF.

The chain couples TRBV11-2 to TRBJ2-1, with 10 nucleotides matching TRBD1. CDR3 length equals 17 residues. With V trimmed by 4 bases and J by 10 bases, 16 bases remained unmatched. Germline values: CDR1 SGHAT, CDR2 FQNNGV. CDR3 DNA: TGTGCCAGCAGCTCCGTCGGCCGGGACAGGGGACGTAGGGAGCAGTTCTTC. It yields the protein CASSSVGRDRGRREQFF. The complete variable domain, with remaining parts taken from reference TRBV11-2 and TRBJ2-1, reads EAGVAQSPRYKIIEKRQSVAFWCNPISGHATLYWYQQILGQGPKLLIQFQNNGVVDDSQLPKDRFSAERLKGVDSTLKIQPAKLEDSAVYLCASSSVGRDRGRREQFFGPGTRLTVL.

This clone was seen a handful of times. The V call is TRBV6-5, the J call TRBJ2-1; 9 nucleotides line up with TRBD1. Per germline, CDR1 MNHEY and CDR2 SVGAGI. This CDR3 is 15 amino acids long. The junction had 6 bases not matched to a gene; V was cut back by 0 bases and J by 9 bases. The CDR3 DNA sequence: TGTGCCAGCAGTTACTCGAACAGGGGGCGGGGTGAGCAGTTCTTC. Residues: CASSYSNRGRGEQFF.

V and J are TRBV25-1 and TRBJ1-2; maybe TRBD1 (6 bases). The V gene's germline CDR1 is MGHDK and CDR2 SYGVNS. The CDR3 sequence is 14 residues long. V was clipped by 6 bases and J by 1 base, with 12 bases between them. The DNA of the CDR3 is TGTGCCAGCAGCTTACCGGGACATAACTATGGCTACACCTTC. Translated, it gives CASSLPGHNYGYTF.

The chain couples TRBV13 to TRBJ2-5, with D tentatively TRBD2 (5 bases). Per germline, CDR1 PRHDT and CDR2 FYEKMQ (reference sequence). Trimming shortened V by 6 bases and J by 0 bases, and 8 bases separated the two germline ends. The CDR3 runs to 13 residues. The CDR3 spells CASRSGYQETQYF. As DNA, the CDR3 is TGTGCCAGCAGAAGCGGCTACCAAGAGACCCAGTACTTC.

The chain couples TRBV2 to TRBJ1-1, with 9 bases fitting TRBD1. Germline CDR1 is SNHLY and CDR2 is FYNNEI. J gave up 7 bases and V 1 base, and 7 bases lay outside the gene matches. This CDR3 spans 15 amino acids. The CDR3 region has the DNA TGTGCCAGCAGTGAAGGGACAGGGGTTTTTGGTGAAGCTTTCTTT. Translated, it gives CASSEGTGVFGEAFF.